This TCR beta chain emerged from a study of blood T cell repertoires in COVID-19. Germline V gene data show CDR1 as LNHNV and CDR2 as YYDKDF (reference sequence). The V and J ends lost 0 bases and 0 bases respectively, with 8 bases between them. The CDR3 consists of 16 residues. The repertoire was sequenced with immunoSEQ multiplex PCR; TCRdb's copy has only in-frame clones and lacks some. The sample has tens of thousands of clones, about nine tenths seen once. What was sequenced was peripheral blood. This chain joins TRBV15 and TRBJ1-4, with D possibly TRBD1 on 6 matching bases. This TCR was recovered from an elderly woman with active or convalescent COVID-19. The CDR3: CATSRDRGATNEKLFF. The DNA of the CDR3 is TGTGCCACCAGCAGAGACAGGGGAGCAACTAATGAAAAACTGTTTTTT.